A selection of T cell receptor beta chains follows, all from one sample in a study of neoadjuvant anti-PD-1 for oral cavity cancer. Sequencing was performed with immunoSEQ multiplex PCR; in TCRdb, only in-frame clones are kept and a portion is missing. The sample holds some 17,000 clones, 60% to 70% seen once. The sequencing used PBMCs, collected before nivolumab (anti-PD-1) treatment. These receptors were obtained from a person aged 35-79 years with oral cavity squamous cell carcinoma. Each CDR3 is given with its conserved first and last residue. The D gene is left open where the match is weak. Clone size appears in some rows only: once, few, many, or a class for an expanded clone.

v_gene	abundance	j_gene	d_gene	len	CDR3aa	CDR3nt
TRBV19	NA	TRBJ2-7	TRBD2	17	CASSTTSLASSGYEQYF	TGTGCCAGTAGTACCACTTCCTTGGCGTCTAGCGGATACGAGCAGTACTTC
TRBV27	few	TRBJ2-5	TRBD2	16	CASRGPAGGPGETQYF	TGTGCCAGCCGGGGCCCAGCGGGAGGGCCCGGGGAGACCCAGTACTTC
TRBV6-5	NA	TRBJ2-7	NA	15	CASSYSGSFSYEQYF	TGTGCCAGCAGTTACTCGGGGAGCTTCTCCTACGAGCAGTACTTC
TRBV27	few	TRBJ2-2	TRBD2	15	CASSFLAGGGGELFF	TGTGCCAGCAGTTTCCTAGCGGGGGGTGGCGGGGAGCTGTTTTTT
TRBV5-1	NA	TRBJ2-7	NA	14	CASSLGTALYEQYF	TGCGCCAGCAGCTTGGGGACAGCCCTCTACGAGCAGTACTTC
TRBV9	few	TRBJ2-4	NA	12	CASSALGDIQYF	TGTGCCAGCAGTGCCCTCGGGGACATTCAGTACTTC
TRBV19	NA	TRBJ1-4	TRBD1	15	CASSRPGQGLEKLFF	TGTGCCAGTAGTAGACCGGGACAGGGTCTTGAAAAACTGTTTTTT
TRBV11-2	NA	TRBJ2-1	NA	15	CASSLLADFYNEQFF	TGTGCCAGCAGCTTATTAGCGGACTTCTACAATGAGCAGTTCTTC
TRBV27	NA	TRBJ1-5	NA	14	CASSPQGDGQPQHF	TGTGCCAGCAGTCCTCAGGGTGACGGTCAGCCCCAGCATTTT
TRBV29-1	NA	TRBJ2-3	NA	13	CSVGTTSGDTQYF	TGCAGCGTTGGGACCACTTCGGGAGATACGCAGTATTTT
TRBV15	NA	TRBJ1-1	NA	15	CATSRTARVNTEAFF	TGTGCCACCAGCCGTACGGCCCGGGTGAACACTGAAGCTTTCTTT
TRBV15	NA	TRBJ2-7	TRBD1	13	CATRHRGSYEQYF	TGTGCCACCCGGCACAGGGGCTCCTACGAGCAGTACTTC
TRBV10-3	NA	TRBJ2-2	NA	14	CASLGTLNTGELFF	TGTGCCAGTCTTGGGACTTTAAACACCGGGGAGCTGTTTTTT
TRBV10-3	NA	TRBJ2-5	TRBD2	18	CAISERTEASGRGETQYF	TGTGCCATCAGTGAGAGAACTGAGGCTAGCGGGAGAGGAGAGACCCAGTACTTC
TRBV18	few	TRBJ2-1	TRBD2	15	CASSVLSGSVDEQFF	TGTGCCAGCTCAGTGCTCAGCGGGAGTGTCGATGAGCAGTTCTTC